A selection of T cell receptor beta chains follows, all from one sample in a study of T cell responses to AZD1222 COVID-19 vaccine. Profiled with immunoSEQ multiplex PCR; TCRdb holds only in-frame clones, not every one. There are tens of thousands of clones in the sample; approximately 89% occur only once, and about 5.4% lies in the top ten. Sequenced here: peripheral blood, sampled 28 days after the second AZD1222 dose. These receptors all stem from an adult who received the AZD1222 COVID-19 vaccine. The CDR3 runs from the conserved cysteine through the conserved F or W. A D gene is named only where the DNA matches it firmly. The size field is filled for only some rows; it gives once, few, many or a size class.

CDR3 protein,CDR3 DNA,clone size,V gene,D gene,J gene
CASSVGVSDTDTQYF,TGTGCCAGCAGCGTAGGGGTTAGCGACACAGATACGCAGTATTTT,once,TRBV9,-,TRBJ2-3
CASSRLAGGPNEQFF,TGCGCCAGCAGCCGATTGGCGGGGGGCCCCAATGAGCAGTTCTTC,once,TRBV10-2,TRBD2,TRBJ2-1
CASSPLGGAYEQYF,TGTGCCAGCAGTCCCTTGGGAGGAGCCTACGAGCAGTACTTC,-,TRBV27,-,TRBJ2-7
CASSRQGLNTEAFF,TGTGCCAGCAGCCGACAGGGACTGAACACTGAAGCTTTCTTT,-,TRBV28,TRBD1,TRBJ1-1
CASSALQGGNQPQHF,TGTGCCAGCAGTGCACTACAGGGGGGAAATCAGCCCCAGCATTTT,-,TRBV2,TRBD1,TRBJ1-5
CASRDYEQYF,TGTGCCAGCAGGGACTACGAGCAGTACTTC,once,TRBV2,-,TRBJ2-7
CASKMTGGNTEAFF,TGTGCCAGCAAGATGACAGGGGGGAACACTGAAGCTTTCTTT,-,TRBV27,TRBD1,TRBJ1-1
CASSIGQGQYEQYF,TGTGCCAGTAGTATCGGTCAGGGACAGTACGAGCAGTACTTC,few,TRBV19,TRBD1,TRBJ2-7
CATSDNRDKSTDTQYF,TGTGCCACCAGTGATAACCGGGACAAGAGCACAGATACGCAGTATTTT,-,TRBV24-1,-,TRBJ2-3
CASSSGLAGVDEQFF,TGTGCCAGCAGCTCGGGACTAGCGGGGGTGGATGAGCAGTTCTTC,-,TRBV11-1,TRBD2,TRBJ2-1
CASSLYISGLAVIF,TGTGCCAGCAGCTTGTATATCTCTGGACTAGCGGTAATCTTC,once,TRBV5-6,TRBD2,TRBJ2-1
CASSQANGGAYEQYF,TGTGCCAGCAGCCAAGCGAACGGGGGGGCCTACGAGCAGTACTTC,-,TRBV4-2,TRBD2,TRBJ2-7
CASSQVPRGGTGQGSKDF,TGCGCCAGCAGCCAAGTTCCTAGGGGTGGCACAGGACAGGGATCTAAAGATTTT,-,TRBV4-1,TRBD1,TRBJ2-3
CASSSTSTGELFF,TGTGCCAGCAGCTCTACTAGCACCGGGGAGCTGTTTTTT,-,TRBV7-2,-,TRBJ2-2
CASSPGTPYEQYF,TGTGCCAGCAGTCCCGGGACTCCCTACGAGCAGTACTTC,-,TRBV6-5,-,TRBJ2-7
CASGPEGQGTHYTIYF,TGTGCCAGCGGCCCGGAGGGGCAGGGTACTCATTACACCATATATTTT,-,TRBV7-9,-,TRBJ1-3
CASSELRRANTGELFF,TGTGCCAGCAGTGAACTTCGGAGAGCTAACACCGGGGAGCTGTTTTTT,-,TRBV6-1,-,TRBJ2-2
CASSLNTHNYGYTF,TGTGCCAGCAGCTTGAACACGCATAACTATGGCTACACCTTC,-,TRBV5-4,-,TRBJ1-2
CASSYSSGGIYTF,TGTGCCAGCAGTTACTCGAGTGGAGGGATCTACACCTTC,-,TRBV6-2/TRBV6-3,-,TRBJ1-2
CASSLRGTGYGKNIQYF,TGTGCCAGCAGCTTACGCGGGACAGGGTATGGCAAAAACATTCAGTACTTC,-,TRBV5-8,TRBD1,TRBJ2-4
CASTYSDRDYTGELFF,TGTGCCAGCACCTACTCGGACAGGGATTACACCGGGGAGCTGTTTTTT,-,TRBV6-2/TRBV6-3,TRBD1,TRBJ2-2
CASSLTGISTGELFF,TGTGCCAGCAGCCTAACAGGGATTAGCACCGGGGAGCTGTTTTTT,-,TRBV5-5,-,TRBJ2-2
CASSSYTGGSFLSSYEQYF,TGTGCCAGCAGCTCGTATACAGGGGGCTCCTTTCTAAGCTCCTACGAGCAGTACTTC,-,TRBV7-8,TRBD1,TRBJ2-7
CAWSVHAGTEAFF,TGTGCCTGGAGTGTACACGCAGGCACTGAAGCTTTCTTT,few,TRBV30,-,TRBJ1-1
CASSFSVSGANVLTF,TGTGCCAGCAGTTTTTCAGTCTCTGGGGCCAACGTCCTGACTTTC,few,TRBV27,-,TRBJ2-6
CASSVVGGGTGELFF,TGTGCCAGCAGCGTTGTGGGGGGAGGTACCGGGGAGCTGTTTTTT,-,TRBV9,-,TRBJ2-2
CASSLRTGSYNEQFF,TGTGCCAGCAGCTTAAGGACAGGGAGCTACAATGAGCAGTTCTTC,few,TRBV7-8,TRBD1,TRBJ2-1
CASSPKTPTYYGYTF,TGTGCCAGCAGCCCGAAGACCCCCACGTACTATGGCTACACCTTC,few,TRBV4-2,-,TRBJ1-2
CASSLAGRYRTGELFF,TGTGCCAGCAGCTTAGCGGGCAGATACCGCACCGGGGAGCTGTTTTTT,-,TRBV7-8,-,TRBJ2-2
CAIRGGANTDTQYF,TGTGCCATCAGGGGGGGCGCCAACACAGATACGCAGTATTTT,-,TRBV10-3,-,TRBJ2-3
CASSIGITGVPEAFF,TGTGCCAGTAGTATCGGGATCACAGGGGTTCCTGAAGCTTTCTTT,-,TRBV19,TRBD1,TRBJ1-1
CASSFLAGITDTQYF,TGTGCCAGCAGCTTCCTAGCGGGGATTACAGATACGCAGTATTTT,-,TRBV7-2,TRBD2,TRBJ2-3
CASSFDSNEKLFF,TGCGCCAGCAGCTTCGACTCCAATGAAAAACTGTTTTTT,-,TRBV5-1,-,TRBJ1-4
CASSLGPSTDTQYF,TGTGCCAGCAGCTTGGGGCCTAGCACAGATACGCAGTATTTT,-,TRBV5-8,-,TRBJ2-3
CASRSAWEQFF,TGTGCCAGCCGTTCAGCATGGGAGCAGTTCTTC,-,TRBV28,-,TRBJ2-1
CAISVPGGYEQYF,TGTGCCATCAGTGTGCCAGGGGGCTACGAGCAGTACTTC,-,TRBV10-3,TRBD1,TRBJ2-7
CASSPGQNNEQFF,TGTGCCAGCTCACCTGGGCAGAACAATGAGCAGTTCTTC,-,TRBV18,-,TRBJ2-1
CASSVGRGTDTQYF,TGTGCCAGCAGCGTAGGGAGAGGCACAGATACGCAGTATTTT,once,TRBV9,-,TRBJ2-3
CASSLARGTTDTQYF,TGTGCCAGCAGCTTGGCCAGGGGGACCACAGATACGCAGTATTTT,-,TRBV11-1,TRBD1,TRBJ2-3
CSVEELPGELFF,TGCAGCGTTGAAGAACTCCCCGGGGAGCTGTTTTTT,-,TRBV29-1,-,TRBJ2-2
CASSQTGFKTDYEQYF,TGTGCCAGCAGCCAGACAGGGTTTAAAACCGACTACGAGCAGTACTTC,once,TRBV7-9,TRBD1,TRBJ2-7
CASNWGPQETQYF,TGTGCCAGCAATTGGGGCCCCCAAGAGACCCAGTACTTC,-,TRBV2,-,TRBJ2-5
CASSHGPGQGHEQYF,TGCGCCAGCAGCCACGGACCGGGACAGGGGCACGAGCAGTACTTC,-,TRBV4-3,TRBD1,TRBJ2-7
CASSPLIVVIEKLFF,TGCGCCAGCAGCCCACTAATAGTGGTGATTGAAAAACTGTTTTTT,-,TRBV4-1,-,TRBJ1-4
CASSLDLGSTEAFF,TGTGCCAGCAGCTTAGATCTGGGAAGCACTGAAGCTTTCTTT,once,TRBV11-2,-,TRBJ1-1
CASGGIWHYGYTF,TGTGCCAGCGGGGGAATCTGGCACTATGGCTACACCTTC,-,TRBV27,-,TRBJ1-2
CASSFAGQGNSPLHF,TGTGCCAGCAGTTTCGCAGGACAGGGTAATTCACCCCTCCACTTT,once,TRBV6-5,TRBD1,TRBJ1-6
CASSVVAEPIWDTQYF,TGTGCCAGCAGCGTAGTTGCGGAGCCCATTTGGGATACGCAGTATTTT,-,TRBV9,-,TRBJ2-3
CASSQEWGPQETQYF,TGTGCCAGCAGCCAAGAATGGGGGCCCCAAGAGACCCAGTACTTC,-,TRBV4-2,-,TRBJ2-5
CASSPLEPTHSYNEQFF,TGTGCCAGCAGCCCCTTGGAACCTACCCACTCCTACAATGAGCAGTTCTTC,-,TRBV9,-,TRBJ2-1
CASSLLPGGYNEQFF,TGTGCCAGCAGCCTACTTCCGGGGGGCTACAATGAGCAGTTCTTC,-,TRBV11-3,TRBD2,TRBJ2-1
CSVVQGTYEQYF,TGCAGCGTTGTGCAGGGAACCTACGAGCAGTACTTC,-,TRBV29-1,-,TRBJ2-7
CASSPRKGEDSSTDTQYF,TGTGCCAGCTCACCACGGAAAGGGGAAGACTCTAGCACAGATACGCAGTATTTT,-,TRBV18,-,TRBJ2-3
CASSFSGVNYEQYF,TGTGCCAGCAGCTTCTCTGGGGTTAACTACGAGCAGTACTTC,-,TRBV7-9,-,TRBJ2-7